The rows below give T cell receptor beta chains drawn from one sample of a study of T cell responses to AZD1222 COVID-19 vaccine. Only in-frame clones appear in the TCRdb table, and some are missing; sequencing was by immunoSEQ multiplex PCR. This sample carries some 120,000 clones, around 90% of them seen once, and the ten largest clones take approximately 1.5%. This specimen was peripheral blood, taken on day 0 of AZD1222 vaccination. Every receptor here comes from an adult in good health. Each CDR3 is given with its conserved first and last residue.

V gene,CDR3 length,J gene,CDR3 protein
TRBV3-1/TRBV3-2,13,TRBJ1-1,CASSQTDNTEAFF
TRBV11-2,16,TRBJ2-1,CASSSFLAVVDNEQFF
TRBV19,15,TRBJ1-5,CASRTGGAGNQPQHF
TRBV28,15,TRBJ2-5,CASGTSGGAAGTQYF
TRBV9,15,TRBJ1-1,CASSVRSGTGAEAFF
TRBV27,12,TRBJ2-7,CASSPAGYEQYF
TRBV18,16,TRBJ2-2,CASSPLRDTLTGELFF
TRBV28,13,TRBJ1-3,CASTQGFGNTIYF
TRBV9,14,TRBJ2-1,CASSVAGLYNEQFF
TRBV5-4,15,TRBJ2-2,CASSFDPGRTGELFF
TRBV19,12,TRBJ1-2,CASRVDSAGYTF
TRBV3-1/TRBV3-2,16,TRBJ1-3,CASSQEEQGNPDTIYF
TRBV29-1,14,TRBJ2-7,CSVEDGYRSYEQYF
TRBV11-3,15,TRBJ2-1,CASSLVSGQGNEQFF
TRBV11-2,13,TRBJ2-7,CASSFGQSGEQYF
TRBV7-2,14,TRBJ1-2,CASSLPSGGYGYTF
TRBV21-1,18,TRBJ2-1,CASSKEKMEGGPLGEQFF
TRBV29-1,12,TRBJ1-1,CSVVPGNTEAFF
TRBV12-3/TRBV12-4,12,TRBJ2-7,CASSANDYEQYF